The present entry profiles one T cell receptor beta chain with its context. Time point denoted: after dendritic cell vaccination, including at tumor progression/relapse. The data stem from a study of glioma-infiltrating T cells after dendritic cell vaccination. Study-wide background: Glioblastoma patients came from Phase I and II dendritic cell vaccination trials.

Method: immunoSEQ multiplex PCR; TCRdb's copy keeps in-frame clones and lacks some. The repertoire holds roughly 100,000 clones, with roughly 90% as singletons. The CDR3 runs to 13 residues. The V and J ends lost 2 bases and 2 bases respectively, with 7 bases between them. CDR1 and CDR2 from the germline V gene are GTSNPN and SVGIG (reference sequence). The sequencing used blood, collected after dendritic cell vaccination. V usage is TRBV30 and J usage is TRBJ1-3; D is unclear. This clonotype originated in a human donor with glioblastoma. The CDR3 spells CAWSPNTGNTIYF. The CDR3 region has the DNA TGTGCCTGGAGTCCCAACACTGGAAACACCATATATTTT.